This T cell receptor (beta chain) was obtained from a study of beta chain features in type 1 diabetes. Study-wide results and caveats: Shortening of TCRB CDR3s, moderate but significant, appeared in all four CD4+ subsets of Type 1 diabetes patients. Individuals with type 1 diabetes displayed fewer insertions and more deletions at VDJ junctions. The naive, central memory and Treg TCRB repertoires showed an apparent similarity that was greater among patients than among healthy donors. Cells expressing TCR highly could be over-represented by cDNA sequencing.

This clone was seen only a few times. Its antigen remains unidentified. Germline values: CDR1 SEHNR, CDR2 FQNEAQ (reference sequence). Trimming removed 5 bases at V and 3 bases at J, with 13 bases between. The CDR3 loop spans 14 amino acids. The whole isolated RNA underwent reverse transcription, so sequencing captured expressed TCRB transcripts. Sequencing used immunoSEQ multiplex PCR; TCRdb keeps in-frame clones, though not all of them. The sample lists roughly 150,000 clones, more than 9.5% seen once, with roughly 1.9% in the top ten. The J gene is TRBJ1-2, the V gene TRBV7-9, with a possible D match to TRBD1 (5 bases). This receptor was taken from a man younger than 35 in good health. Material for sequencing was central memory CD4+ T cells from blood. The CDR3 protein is CASSSPGQHYGYTF. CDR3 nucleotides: TGTGCCAGCAGCAGCCCAGGGCAGCACTATGGCTACACCTTC.